This TCR beta chain comes out of a study of control samples from healthy donors and cancer patients. Between the trimmed V and J ends, which lost 5 bases and 2 bases, there was a span of 15 bases. Germline CDR1 is SSHAT and CDR2 is FNYEAQ (reference sequence). The CDR3 sequence is 15 residues long. Sequencing was performed with immunoSEQ multiplex PCR; in TCRdb, only in-frame clones are kept and a portion is missing. Among fewer than 90,000 clones listed, around 94% were seen once. The specimen sequenced was blood. The rearrangement uses TRBV7-7 and TRBJ2-5; possibly TRBD1 for D (6 bases). The receptor was isolated from a woman in her forties in good health. CDR3: CASSRTRGIQETQYF. CDR3 DNA sequence: TGTGCCAGCAGCAGGACCAGGGGTATTCAAGAGACCCAGTACTTC.